What follows are 28 T cell receptor beta chains derived from one specimen sequenced in a study of response to subunit inactivated influenza vaccine. TCRdb redid the calling of the RT-PCR reads with MiXCR, one entry per CDR3 protein. The table lists 540,000 or so distinct CDR3 sequences, under 15% of them singletons, with 13% in the top ten. Sequences were derived from PBMCs from blood, sampled about 40 days after vaccination. All receptors come from a man aged 45-60 years who received an inactivated influenza vaccine.

There are many counts of this clonotype. J is TRBJ1-2 and V is TRBV7-9; D unclear. This CDR3 contains 14 residues. Per the germline V gene, CDR1 is SEHNR and CDR2 is FQNEAQ (reference sequence). V was pared by 1 base and J by 1 base, with 7 bases between. The CDR3 DNA reads as TGTGCCAGCAGCTTAGTGGCGGGTAACTATGGCTACACCTTC. Translating gives CASSLVAGNYGYTF.

This clonotype was detected a few times. This rearrangement joins TRBV6-2 or TRBV6-3 to TRBJ1-2; 8 bases map to TRBD1. The germline gives CDR1 MNHEY, CDR2 SVGEGT. The J segment lost 3 bases and the V segment lost 6 bases, leaving 6 bases of the junction unmatched. The CDR3 runs to 14 residues. CDR3 region: CASSQRTGYYGYTF. CDR3 sequence (DNA): TGTGCCAGCAGCCAAAGGACAGGGTACTATGGCTACACCTTC.

This clonotype was found many times. V usage is TRBV20-1 and J usage is TRBJ2-1; 14 bases match TRBD2. The junction had 4 bases not matched to a gene; V was cut back by 5 bases and J by 7 bases. The CDR3 is made up of 14 amino acids. Germline assignment: CDR1 DFQATT and CDR2 SNEGSKA (reference sequence). For the CDR3, the DNA is TGCAGTGCTGGGGGACTAGCGGGGGCGAATGAGCAGTTCTTC. Residues: CSAGGLAGANEQFF.

This clonotype was seen many times. The chain has TRBV5-1 and TRBJ2-7, with D possibly being TRBD2 (7 bases). Per germline, CDR1 SGHRS and CDR2 YFSETQ. Trimming pared 6 bases from V and 4 bases from J, leaving 20 bases between. The CDR3 covers 15 residues. The CDR3 DNA follows: TGCGCCAGCATGCTGGGTGTCGGGGGGCTTTACGAGCAGTACTTC. Protein sequence: CASMLGVGGLYEQYF.

V is TRBV6-6 and J is TRBJ1-2; D ambiguous. The V end was cut by 11 bases, the J end by 0 bases, with 13 bases between. This CDR3 is 13 amino acids long. Germline V gene sequence: CDR1 MNHNY, CDR2 SVGAGI (reference sequence). The CDR3, as DNA: TGTGCCGGCCGCGGAGATACTAACTATGGCTACACCTTC. The encoded protein is CAGRGDTNYGYTF.

This chain links TRBV11-2 with TRBJ2-7, with 11 nucleotides matching TRBD2. CDR3 length: 16 amino acids. After removal of 3 bases from V and 5 bases from J, the junction contained 9 bases not matched to a gene. From germline, CDR1 is SGHAT and CDR2 FQNNGV. The CDR3 region has the DNA TGTGCCAGCAGCTTGGATCTAGCGGGGGGAAAGAACGAGCAGTACTTC. Residues: CASSLDLAGGKNEQYF. The full variable domain, completed using reference TRBV11-2 and TRBJ2-7, is EAGVAQSPRYKIIEKRQSVAFWCNPISGHATLYWYQQILGQGPKLLIQFQNNGVVDDSQLPKDRFSAERLKGVDSTLKIQPAKLEDSAVYLCASSLDLAGGKNEQYFGPGTRLTVT.

This clonotype was counted ten times or more. The rearrangement links TRBV7-2 to TRBJ2-7; 8 nucleotides match TRBD1. With V trimmed by 4 bases and J by 5 bases, 10 bases remained unmatched. Germline CDR1 SGHTA, CDR2 FQGNSA. CDR3 length equals 15 residues. The CDR3 reads CASSSDRVSGDEQYF. DNA for the CDR3: TGTGCCAGCAGCTCGGACAGGGTCTCGGGGGACGAGCAGTACTTC.

The table lists this clonotype with a few counts. This chain links TRBV6-1 with TRBJ1-1, with D unresolved. V lost 7 bases, J lost 2 bases, and 14 bases lay in between. This CDR3 is built from 14 residues. Germline V gene data show CDR1 as MNHNS and CDR2 as SASEGT. The CDR3 coding sequence is TGTGCCAGCACCCAAGGGAGAGCAAACACTGAAGCTTTCTTT. Translation gives CASTQGRANTEAFF.

This clonotype was counted only a few times. The chain has TRBV7-9 and TRBJ2-3; TRBD1 matches at 9 bases. The CDR3 contains 15 residues. In germline, CDR1 is SEHNR, CDR2 FQNEAQ (reference sequence). V lost 8 bases to trimming and J lost 5 bases; unmatched junction nucleotides: 11. CDR3 in amino acids: CASRDRDFLLDTQYF. The CDR3 DNA sequence: TGTGCCAGCCGGGACAGGGATTTTTTGTTAGATACGCAGTATTTT.

This clonotype was seen more than once but under ten times. V is TRBV11-2 and J is TRBJ2-5; D might be TRBD2 (6 bases). The ends were cut back, 2 bases at V and 4 bases at J, with 17 bases in the middle. The CDR3 is 16 amino acids. Germline V gene sequence: CDR1 SGHAT, CDR2 FQNNGV. The CDR3 reads CASSLLGLALGETQYF. The CDR3 DNA reads as TGTGCCAGCAGCTTATTAGGCCTAGCGCTTGGAGAGACCCAGTACTTC.

This clonotype was seen ten or more times. The chain joins TRBV12-3 or TRBV12-4 to TRBJ2-2; 11 bases are a match to TRBD2. The CDR3 length is 15 residues. After removal of 5 bases from V and 6 bases from J, the junction contained 5 bases not matched to a gene. The CDR3 protein is CASSPGLAVAGELFF. The CDR3 bases are TGTGCCAGCAGTCCGGGACTAGCGGTCGCCGGGGAGCTGTTTTTT.

This clonotype has just a few counts. The chain is built from TRBV12-3 or TRBV12-4 and TRBJ2-3, with 9 bases identical to TRBD1. J was trimmed by 2 bases and V by 1 base; bases with no gene match: 1. The CDR3 sequence is 15 residues long. This CDR3 reads CASSLVQGATDTQYF. The CDR3 DNA follows: TGTGCCAGCAGTTTAGTACAGGGGGCCACAGATACGCAGTATTTT.

The V gene is TRBV10-3, the J gene TRBJ2-6; D might be TRBD2 (6 bases). This CDR3 is 12 amino acids long. Trimming shortened V by 8 bases and J by 4 bases, and 6 bases separated the two germline ends. Germline CDR1 and CDR2: ENHRY and SYGVKD. The CDR3: CAIGRGANVLTF. CDR3 DNA: TGTGCCATCGGGAGGGGGGCCAACGTCCTGACTTTC.

The chain uses TRBV20-1 and TRBJ2-7; D is unclear. Germline V gene sequence: CDR1 DFQATT, CDR2 SNEGSKA (reference sequence). The germline V and J ends were trimmed by 0 bases and 3 bases, with 9 bases remaining between them. CDR3 length: 13 residues. CDR3 sequence reads: CSARDPYLYEQYF. The CDR3, as DNA: TGCAGTGCTAGAGATCCTTACCTCTACGAGCAGTACTTC.

This chain uses TRBV5-6 with TRBJ2-5, with D perhaps matching TRBD2 (6 bases). CDR3 length: 16 amino acids. Germline-derived CDR1 and CDR2 are SGHDT and YYEEEE. V lost 3 bases to trimming and J lost 4 bases, with 19 bases between them. The CDR3 nucleotides read TGTGCCAGCAGCTGGTCCATGACTAGAAGGGGAGAGACCCAGTACTTC. This codes for CASSWSMTRRGETQYF.

The rearrangement links TRBV5-1 to TRBJ2-7; 10 bases are shared with TRBD1. The junction had 3 bases not matched to a gene; V was cut back by 1 base and J by 5 bases. Germline CDR1 reads SGHRS; CDR2 reads YFSETQ. This CDR3 has 14 residues. DNA of the CDR3: TGCGCCAGCAGCTTGAGACAGGGGGCCCACGAGCAGTACTTC. Amino acids: CASSLRQGAHEQYF.

The rearrangement joins TRBV11-2 to TRBJ1-6; TRBD1 matches at 11 bases. The CDR3 is 15 amino acids. V shed 5 bases, J shed 9 bases, and the junction held 6 bases outside the gene matches. Germline V CDR1 and CDR2: SGHAT, FQNNGV. CDR3 residues: CASSPRTGGVSPLHF. CDR3 bases: TGTGCCAGCAGCCCACGGACAGGGGGCGTTTCACCCCTCCACTTT.

CDR3 sequence: CASSLVATDPGYTF. The CDR3 DNA is TGTGCCAGCAGCTTGGTCGCGACAGACCCTGGCTACACCTTC. The V and J genes are TRBV5-6 and TRBJ1-2; D possibly corresponds to TRBD1 (5 bases). CDR3 length: 14 residues. CDR1 and CDR2 from the germline V gene are SGHDT and YYEEEE. V was pared by 0 bases and J by 7 bases, with 13 bases between.

The chain carries TRBV4-1 and TRBJ2-1; TRBD2 matches at 8 bases. The CDR3 covers 16 residues. After removal of 1 base from V and 8 bases from J, the junction contained 10 bases not matched to a gene. Germline CDR1 MGHRA, CDR2 YSYEKL. The CDR3 reads CASSQAGGLVTHEQFF. CDR3 coding DNA: TGCGCCAGCAGCCAAGCGGGGGGGCTCGTAACCCATGAGCAGTTCTTC.

This clonotype was recorded at least ten times. The rearrangement links TRBV12-3 or TRBV12-4 to TRBJ2-4; D may be TRBD1 or TRBD2 (5 bases each). Trimming removed 3 bases from V and 8 bases from J, with 11 bases in between. The CDR3 loop spans 13 amino acids. The CDR3 is CASSFGLGDIQYF. The DNA for the CDR3 is TGTGCCAGCAGTTTTGGCTTGGGGGACATTCAGTACTTC.

This clonotype was detected only a few times. The rearrangement joins TRBV20-1 to TRBJ2-1; the D is unclear. Germline V gene data show CDR1 as DFQATT and CDR2 as SNEGSKA (reference sequence). V was shortened by 3 bases and J by 7 bases, with 7 bases between the two germline ends. There are 11 residues in the CDR3. CDR3 sequence reads: CSASPLNEQFF. CDR3 DNA sequence: TGCAGTGCTAGCCCCTTAAATGAGCAGTTCTTC.

In its sample, this clonotype was seen a few times. The chain recombines TRBV28 with TRBJ2-7; D not certain. The CDR3 runs 14 residues. Between the trimmed V and J ends, which lost 1 base and 7 bases, there was a span of 14 bases. Germline V gene data show CDR1 as MDHEN and CDR2 as SYDVKM. The CDR3 is CASSLSVLPREQYF. CDR3 sequence (DNA): TGTGCCAGCAGTTTATCAGTCTTACCCAGGGAGCAGTACTTC.

The chain couples TRBV20-1 to TRBJ2-1, with TRBD1 matching 9 bases. The CDR3 runs 17 residues. V trimming: 4 bases; J trimming: 5 bases; junction bases outside the gene matches: 15. The germline CDR1 and CDR2 sequences are DFQATT and SNEGSKA (reference sequence). The CDR3 sequence: CSATQGTGNALNNEQFF. DNA for the CDR3: TGCAGTGCTACCCAAGGGACAGGGAACGCCCTAAACAATGAGCAGTTCTTC.

This clonotype was detected only a few times. The rearrangement links TRBV3-1 to TRBJ2-2; TRBD2 aligns across 9 bases. Germline V CDR1 and CDR2: LGHDT, YNNKEL (reference sequence). The ends lost 6 bases at V and 5 bases at J; junction bases unmatched: 10. The CDR3 is 16 amino acids. The CDR3 region is CASRQRSGSSTGELFF. In DNA, the CDR3 is TGTGCCAGCAGACAACGTAGCGGGAGTAGTACCGGGGAGCTGTTTTTT.

The chain has TRBV10-3 and TRBJ1-5; D uncertain. Deletions cut 3 bases from V and 0 bases from J, with 9 bases between. From germline, CDR1 is ENHRY and CDR2 SYGVKD. This CDR3 is 15 amino acids long. The chain's CDR3 is CAISESDFSNQPQHF. DNA of the CDR3: TGTGCCATCAGTGAATCGGACTTTAGCAATCAGCCCCAGCATTTT.

The V gene is TRBV24-1, the J gene TRBJ2-5, with TRBD2 as a possible D gene (7 bases). The CDR3 is 15 amino acids. Trimming took off 4 bases at V and 3 bases at J, with 14 bases between the two ends. Germline assignment: CDR1 KGHDR and CDR2 SFDVKD. The CDR3 spells CATSDPRGGEETQYF. The CDR3 DNA sequence: TGTGCCACCAGTGACCCCAGGGGAGGGGAAGAGACCCAGTACTTC.

In this sample, this clonotype turned up many times. The gene calls are TRBV12-3 or TRBV12-4 and TRBJ1-1; D might be TRBD1 (5 bases). The CDR3 consists of 14 residues. The V gene lost 3 bases and the J gene lost 4 bases, with 12 bases spanning the gap. The CDR3 here is CASSFRQGLTEAFF. The CDR3 DNA reads TGTGCCAGCAGTTTTAGGCAGGGACTCACTGAAGCTTTCTTT.

This rearrangement joins TRBV6-1 to TRBJ2-1; TRBD2 agrees at 13 bases. The CDR3 runs 16 residues. Trimming cost V 6 bases and J 3 bases; bases outside gene matches: 5. The germline CDR1 and CDR2 sequences are MNHNS and SASEGT. Here the CDR3 reads CASSRTSGSIYNEQFF. For the CDR3, the DNA is TGTGCCAGCAGCAGGACTAGCGGGAGTATCTACAATGAGCAGTTCTTC.